Presented here are 2 T cell receptor beta chains from one specimen sequenced in a study of Graves' ophthalmopathy and Graves' hyperthyroidism (dated by TCRdb to 2017 to 2018). The sample was run on an Illumina HiSeq 2000. For repertoire sequencing, TCR beta CDR3 regions were amplified from RNA transcripts. A first-round RT-PCR used HTBI primers with the Qiagen OneStep RT-PCR kit, followed by a second-round multiplex PCR, size selection and purification. TCRdb reanalyzed the raw reads on its own, using fastp at Q25 for trimming and MiXCR for clone calling, and kept in-frame beta chains. CDR3 protein sequences are deduplicated, and each keeps its most common genes and DNA. Across this sample there are roughly 170,000 distinct CDR3 sequences, with roughly two fifths seen only once. The leading ten clones occupy 8% to 9% of the sample. The material sequenced was peripheral blood. The source of these receptors is a man aged 30 to 39 with Graves' ophthalmopathy. Donor details come from another sample of the same person, matched by shared clones.

For this clonotype: At one boundary the junction diverges from the germline segment, which might be a read error. This chain links TRBV11-2 with TRBJ2-7, with no clear D. This CDR3 contains 12 residues. Germline V gives CDR1 SGHAT, CDR2 FQNNGV. The DNA for the CDR3 is TGTACCAGCAGCTTAGTCAGCTACGAGCAGTACTTC. As protein: CTSSLVSYEQYF.

CDR3 region: CASSDDRNYGYTF. CDR3 in DNA: TGTGCCAGCAGCGACGACAGGAACTATGGCTACACCTTC. The chain links TRBV6-2 or TRBV6-3 to TRBJ1-2, with TRBD1 as a possible D gene (6 bases). Germline V gene lookup returns CDR1 MNHEY and CDR2 SVGEGT. There are 13 residues in the CDR3. With 6 bases removed from V and 2 bases from J, the gap between germline ends came to 10 bases.